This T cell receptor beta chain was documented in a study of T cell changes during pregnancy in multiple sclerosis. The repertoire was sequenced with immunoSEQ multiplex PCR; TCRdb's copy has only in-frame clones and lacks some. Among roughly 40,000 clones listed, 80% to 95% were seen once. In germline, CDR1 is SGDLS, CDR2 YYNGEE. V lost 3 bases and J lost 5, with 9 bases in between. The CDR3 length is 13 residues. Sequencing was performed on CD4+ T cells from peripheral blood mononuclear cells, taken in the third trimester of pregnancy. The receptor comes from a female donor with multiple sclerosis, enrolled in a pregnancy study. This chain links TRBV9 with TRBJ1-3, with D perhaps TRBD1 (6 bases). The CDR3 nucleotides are TGTGCCAGCAGCGGACAGGAGCGAAACACCATATATTTT. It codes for CASSGQERNTIYF. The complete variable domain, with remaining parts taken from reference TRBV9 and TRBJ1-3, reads DSGVTQTPKHLITATGQRVTLRCSPRSGDLSVYWYQQSLDQGLQFLIQYYNGEERAKGNILERFSAQQFPDLHSELNLSSLELGDSALYFCASSGQERNTIYFGEGSWLTVV.